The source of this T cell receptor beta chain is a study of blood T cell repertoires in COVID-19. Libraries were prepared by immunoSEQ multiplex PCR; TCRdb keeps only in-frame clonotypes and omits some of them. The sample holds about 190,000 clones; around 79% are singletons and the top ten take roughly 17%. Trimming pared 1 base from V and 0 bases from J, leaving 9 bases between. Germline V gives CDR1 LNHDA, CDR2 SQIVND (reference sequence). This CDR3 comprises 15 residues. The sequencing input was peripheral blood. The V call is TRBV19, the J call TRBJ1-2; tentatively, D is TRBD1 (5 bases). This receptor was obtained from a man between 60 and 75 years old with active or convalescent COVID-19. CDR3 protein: CASSIGGAANYGYTF. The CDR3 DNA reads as TGTGCCAGTAGTATAGGGGGCGCGGCTAACTATGGCTACACCTTC.